The T cell receptor beta chain under discussion was sequenced for a study of a mutant IDH1 vaccine in newly diagnosed glioma. Indicated time point: week 11, during vaccination. Topical imiquimod accompanied each vaccine dose, which consisted of 300 ug of mutant IDH1 20-mer peptide. With 6 bases removed from V and 1 base from J, the gap between germline ends came to 16 bases. CDR1 and CDR2 from the germline V gene are SGHKS and YYEKEE (reference sequence). The CDR3 covers 15 residues. The assay was immunoSEQ multiplex PCR, and TCRdb's table has in-frame clones only and misses some. There are roughly 120,000 clones in the sample; around 77% occur only once, and 5% to 6% lies in the top ten. Concerning this clone itself: Its target is not known.

The J gene is TRBJ1-1, the V gene TRBV5-5; D ambiguous. This TCR was sampled from a middle-aged man with glioma. The source was PBMCs, collected from a glioma patient whose treatment included an IDH1 peptide vaccine. The DNA for the CDR3 is TGTGCCAGCACCTTCTATAGGACGGCGAACACTGAAGCTTTCTTT. This sequence encodes CASTFYRTANTEAFF.